The 8 T cell receptor beta chains reported below all come from one sample, sequenced in a study of response to subunit inactivated influenza vaccine. TCRdb re-called the RT-PCR reads with MiXCR, one entry per CDR3 protein. The sample holds some 570,000 distinct CDR3 sequences, 10% to 12% seen once. A further study also used this sample, focusing on T cells expressing NK-cell markers. That study adds: For TCR beta, cDNA was produced by 5'RACE template switching with UMIs.

The material was PBMCs from blood, obtained on the day of vaccination. These receptors all stem from a man over 45 who received an inactivated influenza vaccine.

The chain couples TRBV7-9 to TRBJ2-7, with TRBD1 as a possible D gene (6 bases). Trimming left V 5 bases short and J 3 bases short, with 17 bases between. The CDR3 sequence is 15 residues long. Germline CDR1 is SEHNR and CDR2 is FQNEAQ (reference sequence). CDR3 sequence: CASSEKMGHNYEQYF. The CDR3 DNA is TGTGCCAGCAGCGAGAAGATGGGACACAACTACGAGCAGTACTTC.

At least ten counts were recorded for this clonotype. The chain combines TRBV15 with TRBJ2-1; 8 bases match TRBD1. J lost 3 bases, V lost 4 bases, and 5 bases had no gene match. The CDR3 is made up of 15 amino acids. Germline V gene sequence: CDR1 LNHNV, CDR2 YYDKDF (reference sequence). The CDR3 sequence: CATSTGTGYYNEQFF. As DNA, the CDR3 is TGTGCCACCAGCACTGGGACAGGCTACTACAATGAGCAGTTCTTC.

The J gene is TRBJ2-7, the V gene TRBV12-3 or TRBV12-4; a possible D gene is TRBD2 (6 bases). Trimming stripped 5 bases from V and 6 bases from J, with 20 bases between. The CDR3 runs 15 residues. CDR3 protein: CASSPLRDSGAEQYF. The CDR3 coding sequence is TGTGCCAGCAGTCCCCTACGGGACTCGGGCGCCGAGCAGTACTTC.

This clonotype was observed many times. This chain joins TRBV6-2 or TRBV6-3 and TRBJ2-1; no clear D gene. V was shortened by 2 bases and J by 4 bases, with 15 bases between the two germline ends. Germline lookup yields CDR1 MNHEY and CDR2 SVGEGT. The CDR3 totals 16 residues. The CDR3 protein is CASSYPKGSAYNEQFF. CDR3 sequence (DNA): TGTGCCAGCAGTTACCCCAAAGGGTCGGCATACAATGAGCAGTTCTTC.

This clonotype showed up just a few times. The rearrangement uses TRBV30 and TRBJ2-1; 7 nucleotides match TRBD2. This CDR3 has 14 residues. The V segment lost 8 bases and the J segment 5 bases; nucleotides outside the gene matches: 12. Germline CDR1 and CDR2: GTSNPN and SVGIG (reference sequence). The chain's CDR3 is CARGRAYPHNEQFF. The CDR3, as DNA: TGTGCCCGTGGGAGGGCCTATCCCCACAATGAGCAGTTCTTC.

This clonotype occurred a few times. This chain uses TRBV20-1 with TRBJ2-5; weak D call: TRBD2 (5 bases). Germline-derived CDR1 and CDR2 are DFQATT and SNEGSKA (reference sequence). This CDR3 comprises 13 residues. V lost 5 bases and J 5 bases, leaving 15 bases between the germline ends. The CDR3 DNA is TGCAGTGCTCCCGGCCTAGCTTGGGAGACCCAGTACTTC. Amino acid sequence: CSAPGLAWETQYF.

This chain links TRBV11-2 with TRBJ2-4; TRBD2 aligns across 9 bases. The CDR3 loop spans 20 amino acids. CDR1 is SGHAT, CDR2 FQNNGV, per germline. V gave up 2 bases and J gave up 4 bases; unmatched junction bases: 18. The DNA for the CDR3 is TGTGCCAGCAGCTTATTTCCTAGCGGGGACTCACGAGATGGGAAAAACATTCAGTACTTC. Its protein product is CASSLFPSGDSRDGKNIQYF.

This clonotype was seen more than once but under ten times. The chain uses TRBV20-1 and TRBJ2-1; D unresolved. V lost 0 bases and J 3 bases, leaving 6 bases between the germline ends. Germline assignment: CDR1 DFQATT and CDR2 SNEGSKA (reference sequence). This CDR3 comprises 13 residues. CDR3: CSARDAIYNEQFF. The CDR3 coding sequence is TGCAGTGCTAGAGATGCGATCTACAATGAGCAGTTCTTC.